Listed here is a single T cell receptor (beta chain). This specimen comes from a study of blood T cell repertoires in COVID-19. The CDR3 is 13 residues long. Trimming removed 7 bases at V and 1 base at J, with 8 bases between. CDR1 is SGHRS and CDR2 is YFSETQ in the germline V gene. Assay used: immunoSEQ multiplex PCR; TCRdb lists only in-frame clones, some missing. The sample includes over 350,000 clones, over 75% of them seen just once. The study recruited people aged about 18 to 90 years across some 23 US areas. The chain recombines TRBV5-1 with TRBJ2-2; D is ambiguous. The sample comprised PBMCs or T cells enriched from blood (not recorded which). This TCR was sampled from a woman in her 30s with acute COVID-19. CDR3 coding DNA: TGCGCCAGCGCCACGGGGAACACCGGGGAGCTGTTTTTT. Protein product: CASATGNTGELFF.